The next 25 T cell receptor beta chains were all read from a single sample in a study of blood T cell repertoires in COVID-19. Clones were sequenced by immunoSEQ multiplex PCR, and TCRdb holds only the in-frame ones, with some missing. This repertoire shows around 250,000 clones, approximately 84% found once; its top ten account for around 1.8%. The sample comprised peripheral blood. The receptors shown here come from a woman aged 80 or over with acute or convalescent COVID-19.

This clone occurred once. The chain employs TRBV7-9 and TRBJ2-7, with no clear D. The CDR3 is 12 amino acids. Per the germline V gene, CDR1 is SEHNR and CDR2 is FQNEAQ (reference sequence). V was trimmed by 3 bases and J by 3 bases, leaving 6 bases between them. Here the CDR3 DNA reads TGTGCCAGCAGCTTCGCAGACTACGAGCAGTACTTC. Translation gives CASSFADYEQYF.

The CDR3 DNA follows: TGCGCCAGCAGCCAAAGGGACAGGGGAGACATTCAGTACTTC. Its protein is CASSQRDRGDIQYF. The J gene is TRBJ2-4, the V gene TRBV4-3; 10 bases match TRBD1. CDR1 and CDR2 (germline): LGHNA, YSLEER. With 2 bases clipped from V and 8 bases from J, the junction kept 3 bases outside the gene matches. The CDR3 loop spans 14 amino acids.

The V call is TRBV6-5, the J call TRBJ2-3, with D hard to call. The germline CDR1 and CDR2 sequences are MNHEY and SVGAGI. V was shortened by 6 bases and J by 2 bases, with 6 bases between the two germline ends. This CDR3 region has 12 residues. CDR3 in amino acids: CASRDNTDTQYF. DNA of the CDR3: TGTGCCAGCAGAGACAACACAGATACGCAGTATTTT.

Written as DNA, the CDR3 is TGTGCCAGCCAGGAGCGGGATAGCTACGAGCAGTACTTC. The encoded protein is CASQERDSYEQYF. The genes are TRBV19 and TRBJ2-7, with 7 positions matching TRBD2. CDR3 size: 13 residues. V gave up 9 bases and J gave up 3 bases; unmatched junction bases: 8. Germline V lookup: CDR1 LNHDA, CDR2 SQIVND (reference sequence).

This chain connects TRBV7-8 to TRBJ2-5; D is perhaps TRBD2 (5 bases). The CDR3 sequence is 14 residues long. Trimming stripped 2 bases from V and 1 base from J, with 8 bases between. Looked up from germline, CDR1 is SGHVS and CDR2 is FQNEAQ. CDR3 in DNA: TGTGCCAGCAGCTTATCCCTAGCCCAAGAGACCCAGTACTTC. Amino acid sequence: CASSLSLAQETQYF.

The J gene is TRBJ1-1, the V gene TRBV13; D may be TRBD1 (6 bases). This CDR3 is 15 amino acids long. CDR1 is PRHDT and CDR2 is FYEKMQ in the germline V gene (reference sequence). V shed 3 bases and J shed 1 base, with 12 bases lying between them. The CDR3 region is CASSFHRAANTEAFF. For the CDR3, the DNA is TGTGCCAGCAGCTTCCACAGGGCAGCGAACACTGAAGCTTTCTTT. Looking up the rest from reference TRBV13 and TRBJ1-1 gives the full variable domain: AAGVIQSPRHLIKEKRETATLKCYPIPRHDTVYWYQQGPGQDPQFLISFYEKMQSDKGSIPDRFSAQQFSDYHSELNMSSLELGDSALYFCASSFHRAANTEAFFGQGTRLTVV.

A few counts support this clone. CDR3 protein: CASSDFPGGPKDEQFF. In DNA form, the CDR3 reads TGTGCCAGCAGTGACTTCCCCGGAGGGCCTAAGGATGAGCAGTTCTTC. This chain joins TRBV6-4 and TRBJ2-1; D might be TRBD2 (6 bases). Trimming removed 1 base at V and 8 bases at J, with 18 bases between. Germline V gene lookup returns CDR1 MRHNA and CDR2 SNTAGT. The CDR3 has 16 residues.

The DNA for the CDR3 is TGTGCCAGCAGCCATTTTGAATCCGGGACAGGGGTCTCACCCCTCCACTTT. Amino acids: CASSHFESGTGVSPLHF. The chain uses TRBV3-1 (or the pseudogene TRBV3-2) and TRBJ1-6; 10 bases align to TRBD1. Germline CDR1 and CDR2: LGHDT and YNNKEL (reference sequence). There are 17 residues in the CDR3. Trimming removed 3 bases from V and 10 bases from J; junction bases left unmatched: 12.

This clone was seen only a few times. The V gene is TRBV27, the J gene TRBJ1-6; D ambiguous. The CDR3 is 16 residues long. Between the trimmed V and J ends, which lost 0 bases and 11 bases, there was a span of 17 bases. Germline V CDR1 and CDR2: MNHEY, SMNVEV (reference sequence). The CDR3 nucleotides are TGTGCCAGCAGTTTATCGTATCGGGGTTCGGGTACACCCCTCCACTTT. Protein: CASSLSYRGSGTPLHF.

V gene TRBV7-2 combines with J gene TRBJ2-3; TRBD2 agrees at 11 bases. This CDR3 has 17 residues. Germline trimming cut 2 bases from V and 2 bases from J; bases unmatched to any gene: 6. Germline CDR1 and CDR2: SGHTA and FQGNSA. The CDR3 spells CASSLPTSGRATDTQYF. CDR3 nucleotides: TGTGCCAGCAGCTTACCTACTAGCGGGAGAGCCACAGATACGCAGTATTTT.

This clone was picked up many times. This sequence joins TRBV27 and TRBJ1-2; 7 bases line up with TRBD1. This CDR3 contains 14 residues. CDR1 MNHEY and CDR2 SMNVEV come from the germline V gene (reference sequence). V lost 6 bases and J lost 2; bases outside the gene matches: 6. CDR3 protein: CASSEGGQNYGYTF. For the CDR3, the DNA is TGTGCCAGCAGCGAAGGGGGACAGAACTATGGCTACACCTTC.

The J gene is TRBJ1-2, the V gene TRBV6-5; D possibly corresponds to TRBD1 (5 bases). Trimming cost V 2 bases and J 2 bases, with 6 bases left between them. This CDR3 comprises 13 residues. CDR1 is MNHEY and CDR2 is SVGAGI in the germline V gene. CDR3 region: CASSYRQNYGYTF. In nucleotides, the CDR3 is TGTGCCAGCAGTTACAGACAGAACTATGGCTACACCTTC.

This CDR3 is CASSKASTPGGGYGYTF. As DNA, the CDR3 is TGTGCCAGCAGCAAAGCCTCAACCCCGGGAGGGGGGTATGGCTACACCTTC. The genes are TRBV21-1 and TRBJ1-2. TRBV21-1 is a pseudogene. The CDR3 has 17 residues.

The genes are TRBV7-2 and TRBJ1-2; perhaps TRBD1 as D (6 bases). CDR1 and CDR2 (germline): SGHTA, FQGNSA. The CDR3 is 14 amino acids. V was pared by 3 bases and J by 8 bases, with 16 bases between. CDR3 DNA sequence: TGTGCCAGCAGCTTCCGGGACACTCGAAGGGGCTACACCTTC. Encoded protein: CASSFRDTRRGYTF.

This clone was counted between two and nine times. V and J are TRBV14 and TRBJ1-2; 7 bases agree with TRBD1. In germline, CDR1 is SGHDN, CDR2 FVKESK. The J segment lost 7 bases and the V segment lost 2 bases, leaving 1 base of the junction unmatched. The CDR3 sequence is 12 residues long. The CDR3 DNA reads TGTGCCAGCAGCCAATACAGGGGTGGCTACACCTTC. Its protein product is CASSQYRGGYTF.

The chain employs TRBV30 and TRBJ1-6, with TRBD1 as a possible D gene (5 bases). V lost 4 bases and J lost 8, with 15 bases in between. Germline CDR1 reads GTSNPN; CDR2 reads SVGIG (reference sequence). The CDR3 is made up of 14 amino acids. Written as DNA, the CDR3 is TGTGCCTGGACTAGACAGATGATGGATTCACCCCTCCACTTT. This codes for CAWTRQMMDSPLHF.

With respect to this clone: The same CDR3 is also encoded by other DNA sequences in this sample. The chain uses TRBV18 and TRBJ2-5, with D perhaps TRBD1 (5 bases). V lost 3 bases and J 2 bases, leaving 7 bases between the germline ends. The CDR3 loop spans 13 amino acids. CDR1 KGHSH and CDR2 LQKENI come from the germline V gene. CDR3 DNA: TGTGCCAGCTCACCGGGGCAGCAAGAGACCCAGTACTTC. The encoded protein is CASSPGQQETQYF. The full variable domain, rest sourced from reference TRBV18 and TRBJ2-5, is NAGVMQNPRHLVRRRGQEARLRCSPMKGHSHVYWYRQLPEEGLKFMVYLQKENIIDESGMPKERFSAEFPKEGPSILRIQQVVRGDSAAYFCASSPGQQETQYFGPGTRLLVL.

The rearrangement links TRBV18 to TRBJ1-3; the D gene is possibly TRBD1 (6 bases). Germline CDR1 is KGHSH and CDR2 is LQKENI. With 3 bases removed from V and 4 bases from J, the gap between germline ends came to 13 bases. The CDR3 totals 15 residues. The CDR3 spells CASSPNRDQGNTIYF. CDR3 sequence (DNA): TGTGCCAGCTCACCCAACAGGGATCAGGGAAACACCATATATTTT. The complete variable domain, with remaining parts taken from reference TRBV18 and TRBJ1-3, reads NAGVMQNPRHLVRRRGQEARLRCSPMKGHSHVYWYRQLPEEGLKFMVYLQKENIIDESGMPKERFSAEFPKEGPSILRIQQVVRGDSAAYFCASSPNRDQGNTIYFGEGSWLTVV.

This clone occurred once. This chain links TRBV5-8 with TRBJ1-5; D possibly corresponds to TRBD1 (6 bases). The germline V gene encodes CDR1 SGHTS and CDR2 YDEGEE. The CDR3 is 15 amino acids. V gave up 0 bases and J gave up 5 bases, with 12 bases separating them. CDR3 DNA: TGTGCCAGCAGCTTGGCGGCAGGGGCGGATCAGCCCCAGCATTTT. It specifies CASSLAAGADQPQHF.

This rearrangement joins TRBV6-5 to TRBJ2-2; D may be TRBD2 (6 bases). The germline V gene has CDR1 MNHEY and CDR2 SVGAGI. The CDR3 totals 15 residues. V lost 6 bases and J lost 0, with 11 bases in between. The CDR3 DNA sequence: TGTGCCAGCAGCCCGACGGGAGCGAACACCGGGGAGCTGTTTTTT. Its protein product is CASSPTGANTGELFF.

The chain employs TRBV18 and TRBJ2-7, with 7 positions matching TRBD1. V lost 3 bases to trimming and J lost 6 bases; unmatched junction nucleotides: 8. This CDR3 is 14 amino acids long. CDR1 is KGHSH, CDR2 LQKENI, per germline. The CDR3 nucleotides are TGTGCCAGCTCACCCGGTCAGGGGGACGCCGAGCAGTACTTC. It yields the protein CASSPGQGDAEQYF.

J is TRBJ1-5 and V is TRBV7-2; TRBD1 matches 8 bases. Per the germline V gene, CDR1 is SGHTA and CDR2 is FQGNSA. The CDR3 length is 16 residues. The V and J ends lost 5 bases and 4 bases, in that order; junction bases with no gene match: 10. CDR3 region: CASSQMTGAFNQPQHF. The CDR3 DNA is TGTGCCAGCAGCCAAATGACAGGGGCTTTTAATCAGCCCCAGCATTTT. Full variable domain (remainder filled in from reference TRBV7-2 and TRBJ1-5): GAGVSQSPSNKVTEKGKDVELRCDPISGHTALYWYRQSLGQGLEFLIYFQGNSAPDKSGLPSDRFSAERTGGSVSTLTIQRTQQEDSAVYLCASSQMTGAFNQPQHFGDGTRLSIL.

The V call is TRBV11-2, the J call TRBJ2-3; tentative D call: TRBD2 (5 bases). The CDR3 is 17 residues long. Germline CDR1 and CDR2: SGHAT and FQNNGV. Between the trimmed V and J ends, which lost 1 base and 6 bases, there was a span of 20 bases. The CDR3 spells CASSLVGLASYSDTQYF. The CDR3 bases are TGTGCCAGCAGCTTAGTTGGCCTAGCCAGCTACTCCGATACGCAGTATTTT.

CDR3 protein: CASSPTDGERSYNEQFF. CDR3 DNA sequence: TGTGCCAGCAGTCCAACGGACGGCGAGCGGTCGTACAATGAGCAGTTCTTC. The genes are TRBV27 and TRBJ2-1, with D perhaps TRBD2 (5 bases). CDR1 and CDR2 (germline): MNHEY, SMNVEV (reference sequence). Trimming took off 5 bases at V and 4 bases at J, with 21 bases between the two ends. The CDR3 spans 17 residues.

This clone came up once. The chain links TRBV19 to TRBJ1-3; 10 bases are a match to TRBD1. Germline V gene lookup returns CDR1 LNHDA and CDR2 SQIVND (reference sequence). The CDR3 extends over 15 amino acids. The ends lost 7 bases at V and 5 bases at J; junction bases unmatched: 8. The CDR3 sequence: CASNQGQGGRNTIYF. DNA for the CDR3: TGTGCCAGTAACCAAGGACAGGGGGGAAGAAACACCATATATTTT.